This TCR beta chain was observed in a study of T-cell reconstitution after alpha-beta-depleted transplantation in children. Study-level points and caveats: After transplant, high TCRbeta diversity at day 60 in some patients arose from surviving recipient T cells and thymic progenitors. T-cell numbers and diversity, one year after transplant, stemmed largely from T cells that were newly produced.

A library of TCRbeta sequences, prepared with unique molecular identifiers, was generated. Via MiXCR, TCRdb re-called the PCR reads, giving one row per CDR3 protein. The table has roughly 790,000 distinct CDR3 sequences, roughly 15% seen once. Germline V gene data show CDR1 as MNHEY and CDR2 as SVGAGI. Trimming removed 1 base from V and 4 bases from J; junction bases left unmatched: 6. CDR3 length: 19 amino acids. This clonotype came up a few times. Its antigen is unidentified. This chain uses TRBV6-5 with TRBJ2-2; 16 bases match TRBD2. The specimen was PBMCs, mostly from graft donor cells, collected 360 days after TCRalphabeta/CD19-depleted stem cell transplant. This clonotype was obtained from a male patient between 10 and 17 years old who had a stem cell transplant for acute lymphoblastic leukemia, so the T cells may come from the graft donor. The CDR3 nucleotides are TGTGCCAGCAGTTACTTGGGACTAGCGGGAGGGCCACCCACCGGGGAGCTGTTTTTT. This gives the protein CASSYLGLAGGPPTGELFF.